These 6 T cell receptor beta chains originate from one sample sequenced in a study of CD8 T cells in ankylosing spondylitis. Study-wide results and limits: A TCR beta motif made of fewer than ten highly homologous variants seemed typical of ankylosing spondylitis blood.

No antigens are known for them. Via MiXCR, TCRdb re-called the 5' RACE reads, giving one row per CDR3 protein. Here the sample spans 500,000 to 650,000 distinct CDR3 sequences, about 5.7% being singletons. The sequencing input was blood, either unsorted or a sorted T cell fraction (not recorded which). These receptors were collected from a male donor with ankylosing spondylitis.

This clonotype was observed many times. This chain connects TRBV9 to TRBJ2-6; no clear D. Germline-derived CDR1 and CDR2 are SGDLS and YYNGEE. V was pared by 4 bases and J by 0 bases, with 14 bases between. The length of the CDR3 is 17 residues. This chain's CDR3 is CASSPGPKPSGANVLTF. The CDR3 DNA follows: TGTGCCAGCAGCCCCGGGCCAAAGCCCTCTGGGGCCAACGTCCTGACTTTC.

This clonotype was recorded many times. This chain links TRBV12-3 or TRBV12-4 with TRBJ1-1; perhaps TRBD1 as D (6 bases). Deletions cut 5 bases from V and 5 bases from J, with 15 bases between. The CDR3 sequence is 14 residues long. Here the CDR3 DNA reads TGTGCCAGCAGTATAACCCCCACAGGGACTGAAGCTTTCTTT. It translates to CASSITPTGTEAFF.

This clonotype has ten or more counts. J is TRBJ2-7 and V is TRBV29-1; D is uncertain. There are 12 residues in the CDR3. Germline V gives CDR1 SQVTM, CDR2 ANQGSEA. Trimming took off 7 bases at V and 2 bases at J, with 12 bases between the two ends. CDR3 DNA sequence: TGCAGCGCCCGGACGGCTACCTACGAGCAGTACTTC. It yields the protein CSARTATYEQYF.

This clonotype was detected many times. The CDR3 spells CAARTVINQPQHF. The CDR3 region has the DNA TGTGCCGCGCGGACAGTAATCAATCAGCCCCAGCATTTT. The chain carries TRBV10-3 and TRBJ1-5, with a weak D call TRBD1 (6 bases). Germline CDR1 and CDR2: ENHRY and SYGVKD. V lost 11 bases and J 3 bases, leaving 14 bases between the germline ends. This CDR3 is built from 13 residues.

This clonotype was detected ten times or more. This chain uses TRBV7-8 with TRBJ2-5, with 7 bases identical to TRBD1. Looked up from germline, CDR1 is SGHVS and CDR2 is FQNEAQ. J lost 4 bases, V lost 5 bases, and 10 bases had no gene match. This CDR3 comprises 15 residues. The CDR3 coding sequence is TGTGCCAGCAGCACTCAGACAGGGTTCGGAGAGACCCAGTACTTC. Residues: CASSTQTGFGETQYF.

This clonotype was counted at least ten times. This sequence joins TRBV20-1 and TRBJ1-5; 7 bases are a match to TRBD1. V gave up 3 bases and J gave up 6 bases; unmatched junction bases: 11. The CDR3 sequence is 15 residues long. Germline loops: CDR1 DFQATT, CDR2 SNEGSKA (reference sequence). CDR3 region: CSASRGGESFQPQHF. As DNA, the CDR3 is TGCAGTGCTAGTAGAGGGGGCGAATCGTTTCAGCCCCAGCATTTT.